The following is a T cell receptor beta chain sequence with its context. What it recognizes is unknown. CDR1 SGHRS and CDR2 YFSETQ come from the germline V gene. There are 13 residues in the CDR3. V was cut by 0 bases and J by 9 bases, with 12 bases left in between. This record belongs to a study of T cell responses to AZD1222 COVID-19 vaccine. Whole-study context: Second doses that came at about 4 or about 12 weeks were put together. Findings and caveats of the study: The breadth and depth of Spike-specific TCRs increased once two AZD1222 doses had been given. Close to half of all spike-specific TCRs reportedly target regions of the variants that are unmutated. Only five to seven AZD1222 recipients were seropositive at baseline.

The protocol was immunoSEQ multiplex PCR, while the TCRdb copy is restricted to in-frame clones and leaves out a portion. The sample has approximately 130,000 clones; over 85% are singletons. Sequenced material: peripheral blood, taken on day 0 of AZD1222 vaccination. J is TRBJ1-2 and V is TRBV5-1; tentatively, D is TRBD1 (6 bases). The sequence came from an adult in good health. In DNA, the CDR3 is TGCGCCAGCAGCTTGGCGGGGGGCAGGAGCTACACCTTC. Translated: CASSLAGGRSYTF.